Listed here are 27 T cell receptor beta chains from one sample, sequenced in a study of blood T cell repertoires in COVID-19. Sequencing used immunoSEQ multiplex PCR; TCRdb keeps in-frame clones, though not all of them. The sample includes over 80,000 clones, about 90% of them seen just once. The sample taken for sequencing was peripheral blood. The source is a human donor with active COVID-19. The donor label of this sample is uncertain.

This clone was picked up one time. The chain has TRBV15 and TRBJ1-2, with D possibly being TRBD1 (5 bases). V was cut by 6 bases and J by 8 bases, with 22 bases left in between. The CDR3 is 15 amino acids. The germline V gene encodes CDR1 LNHNV and CDR2 YYDKDF (reference sequence). CDR3 DNA sequence: TGTGCCACCAGTTTAAGAGTTGGGGGAGGAGAGGGCTACACCTTC. Residues: CATSLRVGGGEGYTF. The whole variable domain, remainder taken from reference TRBV15 and TRBJ1-2, is DAMVIQNPRYQVTQFGKPVTLSCSQTLNHNVMYWYQQKSSQAPKLLFHYYDKDFNNEADTPDNFQSRRPNTSFCFLDIRSPGLGDTAMYLCATSLRVGGGEGYTFGSGTRLTVV.

The rearrangement uses TRBV16 and TRBJ2-3; no clear D gene. V dropped 0 bases and J dropped 4 bases, with 11 bases sitting between them. The CDR3 contains 15 residues. CDR1 KGHSY and CDR2 FQNENV come from the germline V gene. The CDR3 loop reads CASSQSFGLADTQYF. DNA of the CDR3: TGTGCCAGCAGCCAATCCTTCGGGTTGGCAGATACGCAGTATTTT.

Written as DNA, the CDR3 is TGTGCCAGCAGCTCTCTAGCGGGGGGAGAGACCCAGTACTTC. It specifies CASSSLAGGETQYF. The rearrangement uses TRBV5-5 and TRBJ2-5, with 11 bases aligning to TRBD2. V lost 3 bases, J lost 4 bases, and 2 bases stayed unmatched. From germline, CDR1 is SGHKS and CDR2 YYEKEE (reference sequence). The CDR3 is 14 residues long.

The chain couples TRBV18 to TRBJ1-4; D not certain. Germline CDR1 and CDR2: KGHSH and LQKENI. Trimming removed 6 bases at V and 8 bases at J, with 13 bases between. The CDR3 runs to 13 residues. CDR3 residues: CASSLKEREKLFF. The CDR3 DNA sequence: TGTGCCAGCTCTCTCAAAGAGAGAGAAAAACTGTTTTTT.

The rearrangement links TRBV7-2 to TRBJ2-7, with 8 bases fitting TRBD2. The CDR3 consists of 17 residues. Germline V gene lookup returns CDR1 SGHTA and CDR2 FQGNSA. Unmatched junction bases numbered 17, after V lost 2 bases and J lost 8 bases. The CDR3: CASSLNNVLAGGGKQYF. CDR3 DNA: TGTGCCAGCAGCTTAAATAATGTTTTGGCGGGGGGTGGGAAGCAGTACTTC.

The V gene is TRBV6-5, the J gene TRBJ2-5; perhaps TRBD2 as D (5 bases). The CDR3 consists of 15 residues. The V end was cut by 6 bases, the J end by 4 bases, with 18 bases between. Germline CDR1 and CDR2: MNHEY and SVGAGI. CDR3 amino acids: CASRGLSGVGETQYF. In DNA form, the CDR3 reads TGTGCCAGCAGAGGGCTCTCCGGGGTAGGAGAGACCCAGTACTTC.

This clone was counted between two and nine times. V is TRBV27 and J is TRBJ1-2, with 7 bases lining up with TRBD1. Germline-derived CDR1 and CDR2 are MNHEY and SMNVEV (reference sequence). V lost 8 bases and J lost 1; bases outside the gene matches: 7. The CDR3 is 14 residues long. As DNA, the CDR3 is TGTGCCAGCCGAGGGGACAGCCTTAACTATGGCTACACCTTC. Protein: CASRGDSLNYGYTF.

This chain uses TRBV7-2 with TRBJ2-7; no definite D call. V was clipped by 4 bases and J by 0 bases, with 10 bases between them. Germline assignment: CDR1 SGHTA and CDR2 FQGNSA. This CDR3 is 14 amino acids long. The chain's CDR3 is CASSWATHSYEQYF. The DNA of the CDR3 is TGTGCCAGCAGCTGGGCCACGCACTCCTACGAGCAGTACTTC. The complete variable domain, with remaining parts taken from reference TRBV7-2 and TRBJ2-7, reads GAGVSQSPSNKVTEKGKDVELRCDPISGHTALYWYRQSLGQGLEFLIYFQGNSAPDKSGLPSDRFSAERTGGSVSTLTIQRTQQEDSAVYLCASSWATHSYEQYFGPGTRLTVT.

CDR3 nucleotides: TGTGCCAGCAGCTTAGTCTCTGAGTTCCAGGGAGGACAGTACTTC. Its protein product is CASSLVSEFQGGQYF. The rearrangement joins TRBV7-6 to TRBJ2-5, with a tentative D call TRBD2 (6 bases). V was cut by 1 base and J by 11 bases, with 20 bases left in between. The V gene's germline CDR1 is SGHVS and CDR2 FNYEAQ. The CDR3 sequence is 15 residues long.

The rearrangement joins TRBV28 to TRBJ2-5; D perhaps matches TRBD2 (6 bases). This CDR3 spans 14 amino acids. Germline V lookup: CDR1 MDHEN, CDR2 SYDVKM. Trimming removed 6 bases from V and 3 bases from J, with 14 bases in between. The CDR3 spells CASSKPGLKETQYF. CDR3 in DNA: TGTGCCAGCAGCAAACCGGGACTCAAAGAGACCCAGTACTTC.

This chain connects TRBV5-6 to TRBJ1-1, with D uncertain. Germline V lookup: CDR1 SGHDT, CDR2 YYEEEE. The CDR3 is 14 amino acids. V lost 2 bases, J lost 1 base, and 9 bases lay in between. CDR3 sequence (DNA): TGTGCCAGCAGCTTTCTACCGTCGAACACTGAAGCTTTCTTT. Its protein is CASSFLPSNTEAFF. The full variable domain, with the rest looked up from reference TRBV5-6 and TRBJ1-1, is DAGVTQSPTHLIKTRGQQVTLRCSPKSGHDTVSWYQQALGQGPQFIFQYYEEEERQRGNFPDRFSGHQFPNYSSELNVNALLLGDSALYLCASSFLPSNTEAFFGQGTRLTVV.

The V gene is TRBV19, the J gene TRBJ2-7, with D maybe TRBD2 (6 bases). Germline CDR1 LNHDA, CDR2 SQIVND (reference sequence). The CDR3 loop spans 13 amino acids. Trimming cost V 6 bases and J 2 bases, with 11 bases left between them. The CDR3 loop reads CASSASVAYEQYF. The CDR3 DNA follows: TGTGCCAGTAGCGCTAGCGTGGCCTACGAGCAGTACTTC.

Of note for this clone: Other nucleotide sequences in the sample specify the same CDR3. CDR3 nucleotide sequence: TGTGCCAGCAGCCCAGGGGGAGATACGCAGTATTTT. Protein sequence: CASSPGGDTQYF. The chain recombines TRBV7-9 with TRBJ2-3; 7 nucleotides line up with TRBD1. CDR1 is SEHNR, CDR2 FQNEAQ, per germline (reference sequence). The CDR3 consists of 12 residues. The trim removed 5 bases at V and 5 bases at J, leaving 1 base unmatched.

V and J are TRBV12-5 and TRBJ1-6; perhaps TRBD1 as D (6 bases). Trimming pared 9 bases from V and 4 bases from J, leaving 40 bases between. The germline gives CDR1 LGHNT, CDR2 FRNRAP. The CDR3 spans 23 residues. Written as DNA, the CDR3 is TGTGCTAGGAGGTGGGATAAGGGTTTCGGGGGGCTGACAACTCAAGGGTATAATTCACCCCTCCACTTT. Translating gives CARRWDKGFGGLTTQGYNSPLHF.

The rearrangement links TRBV10-3 to TRBJ2-7; maybe TRBD1 (6 bases). The CDR3 has 14 residues. V was pared by 6 bases and J by 2 bases, with 14 bases between. CDR1 and CDR2 from the germline V gene are ENHRY and SYGVKD. The DNA for the CDR3 is TGTGCCATCAGAAACAGGGAAGCTACCTACGAGCAGTACTTC. Protein product: CAIRNREATYEQYF.

The genes are TRBV5-1 and TRBJ1-4; 7 nucleotides line up with TRBD1. The germline CDR1 and CDR2 sequences are SGHRS and YFSETQ. The ends lost 1 base at V and 5 bases at J; junction bases unmatched: 5. CDR3 size: 15 residues. DNA of the CDR3: TGCGCCAGCAGCTTGAGGGGGCAGGGAAATGAAAAACTGTTTTTT. Encoded protein: CASSLRGQGNEKLFF. Full variable domain (missing parts from reference TRBV5-1 and TRBJ1-4): KAGVTQTPRYLIKTRGQQVTLSCSPISGHRSVSWYQQTPGQGLQFLFEYFSETQRNKGNFPGRFSGRQFSNSRSEMNVSTLELGDSALYLCASSLRGQGNEKLFFGSGTQLSVL.

The chain combines TRBV7-2 with TRBJ2-3; 9 nucleotides match TRBD2. The length of the CDR3 is 18 residues. V trimming: 4 bases; J trimming: 0 bases; junction bases outside the gene matches: 11. Germline V lookup: CDR1 SGHTA, CDR2 FQGNSA. In DNA, the CDR3 is TGTGCCAGCAGCTCAGAGCGGGGGGCGATCCGCAGCACAGATACGCAGTATTTT. Its translation is CASSSERGAIRSTDTQYF.

The chain employs TRBV7-3 and TRBJ2-7, with TRBD1 matching 10 bases. Looked up from germline, CDR1 is SGHTA and CDR2 is FQGTGA. The junction had 6 bases not matched to a gene; V was cut back by 5 bases and J by 2 bases. The CDR3 consists of 15 residues. The CDR3 sequence: CASSEGQGFPYEQYF. The CDR3 DNA follows: TGTGCCAGCAGCGAGGGACAGGGGTTTCCCTACGAGCAGTACTTC.

The chain combines TRBV19 with TRBJ1-5; D not resolved. In germline, CDR1 is LNHDA, CDR2 SQIVND (reference sequence). This CDR3 has 13 amino acids. Trimming stripped 1 base from V and 7 bases from J, with 8 bases between. Here the CDR3 reads CASSIGHPQPQHF. The CDR3 DNA sequence: TGTGCCAGTAGTATAGGGCACCCACAGCCCCAGCATTTT.

This clone was seen once. The rearrangement joins TRBV4-1 to TRBJ2-7; TRBD2 might be the D (6 bases). V was trimmed by 1 base and J by 7 bases, leaving 17 bases between them. The CDR3 is made up of 15 amino acids. Germline loops: CDR1 MGHRA, CDR2 YSYEKL. Here the CDR3 DNA reads TGCGCCAGCAGCCAAGCCTTCGGGCTCGCGGGGGAGCAGTACTTC. It specifies CASSQAFGLAGEQYF.

This chain joins TRBV27 and TRBJ1-4; TRBD1 matches 7 bases. V shed 6 bases and J 4 bases; nucleotides not matched to a gene: 11. Germline CDR1 reads MNHEY; CDR2 reads SMNVEV (reference sequence). CDR3 size: 16 residues. The CDR3 coding sequence is TGTGCCAGCAGCGCCGTGACAGGGTTCGGTAATGAAAAACTGTTTTTT. Its translation is CASSAVTGFGNEKLFF.

This clone occurred a few times. The J gene is TRBJ1-5, the V gene TRBV23-1; D is perhaps TRBD1 (5 bases). TRBV23-1 is identified as an open reading frame with a role that is uncertain. The CDR3 covers 17 residues. The V end was cut by 4 bases, the J end by 3 bases, with 19 bases between. The CDR3: CASSPGVWGRDNQPQHF. CDR3 coding DNA: TGCGCCAGCAGTCCGGGCGTGTGGGGCCGTGACAATCAGCCCCAGCATTTT.

This chain joins TRBV7-9 and TRBJ2-7; 7 nucleotides line up with TRBD1. With V trimmed by 3 bases and J by 3 bases, 17 bases remained unmatched. Per germline, CDR1 SEHNR and CDR2 FQNEAQ (reference sequence). The CDR3 length is 18 residues. The DNA of the CDR3 is TGTGCCAGCAGCTTCACAGGGGCTGTTGTCGGTTCGGACTACGAGCAGTACTTC. This codes for CASSFTGAVVGSDYEQYF.

The CDR3, as DNA: TGTGCCAGCGAAGGAGAGAACACCGGGGAGCTGTTTTTT. It encodes CASEGENTGELFF. The chain combines TRBV11-3 with TRBJ2-2; the D is unclear. V was clipped by 8 bases and J by 1 base, with 8 bases between them. The germline V gene has CDR1 SGHNT and CDR2 YENEEA. CDR3 length: 13 residues.

V gene TRBV2 combines with J gene TRBJ2-3; 9 positions agree with TRBD2. V lost 0 bases and J lost 4; bases outside the gene matches: 8. CDR1 and CDR2 from the germline V gene are SNHLY and FYNNEI. There are 17 residues in the CDR3. The CDR3 spells CASSEAGAGGHADTQYF. The CDR3 DNA sequence: TGTGCCAGCAGTGAAGCGGGAGCGGGGGGCCACGCAGATACGCAGTATTTT.

This chain links TRBV6-5 with TRBJ1-2, with TRBD1 identical over 8 bases. The CDR3 spans 13 residues. Germline lookup yields CDR1 MNHEY and CDR2 SVGAGI. With V trimmed by 6 bases and J by 3 bases, 3 bases remained unmatched. CDR3 sequence reads: CASSTGGDYGYTF. CDR3 bases: TGTGCCAGCAGCACAGGGGGGGACTATGGCTACACCTTC.

The chain recombines TRBV6-5 with TRBJ1-2, with D possibly matching TRBD1 (5 bases). This CDR3 spans 11 amino acids. Between the trimmed V and J ends, which lost 7 bases and 8 bases, there was a span of 11 bases. The V gene's germline CDR1 is MNHEY and CDR2 SVGAGI. CDR3 nucleotide sequence: TGTGCCAGCAAAAAGGGGCCCGGCTACACCTTC. Its translation: CASKKGPGYTF.